The present TCR beta chain was sequenced within a study of T cell repertoires in cytomegalovirus infection. The wider study: Recently described HLA-C-restricted plus well-studied HLA-B-restricted CMV epitopes were used. An indication of both CMV infection and matching HLA type came from public TCR beta signatures.

This clonotype was seen at least ten times. Its antigen is still unknown. TCRdb called the reads again in MiXCR, with one record for every CDR3 protein. Of about 71,000 distinct CDR3 sequences in the sample, roughly 20% were seen once. General study results and limits: Frequencies of public TCR beta families were cumulated, and this identified carriers of CMV plus the relevant HLA. The study found HLA-C-restricted CMV-specific TCR beta clonotypes dominating the ex vivo response.

This TCR came from a human donor in good health (CMV status not recorded). Some clones in this sample may be carry-over from other donors' samples. Here the sequenced sample was CD8+ T cells from cultured PBMCs, taken from culture after CMV antigen stimulation.

DNA of the CDR3: TGTGCCAGCAGCACCGGACAGGAGAACACTGAAGCTTTCTTT. Protein sequence: CASSTGQENTEAFF. The chain has TRBV7-4 and TRBJ1-1; TRBD1 aligns across 7 bases. Germline lookup yields CDR1 SGHVT and CDR2 SQSDAQ. This CDR3 is built from 14 residues. V shed 5 bases and J 1 base; nucleotides not matched to a gene: 4.